This T cell receptor (beta chain) stems from a study of human T cells and chemical hapten exposure. For the study at large: For sensitization, 2% DPC was applied to a roughly 2 cm by roughly 2 cm patch of upper inner arm skin. Upper-back patch tests with 0.01% DPC were read at 6 days.

TCRdb re-called the RACE reads through MiXCR, storing one row per CDR3 protein. The sample yields 340,000 or so distinct CDR3 sequences, approximately 6.3% seen once. Time point denoted: patch test 1, 2 weeks after DPC sensitization. Sample treatment: therapeutic diphenylcyclopropenone sensitization with weekly scalp DPC. Each patch-test visit's blood sample preceded patch application. The authors extracted total RNA from unfractionated whole blood. Sequencing used whole blood, obtained in connection with sensitization to the hapten diphenylcyclopropenone (DPC). The TCR comes from a woman in her late teens or twenties with alopecia areata. Some clones in this sample may be carry-over from other donors' samples.

The CDR3 loop reads CASSYPTSGGPTDTQYF. CDR3 nucleotides: TGTGCCAGCAGTTACCCTACTAGCGGGGGACCCACAGATACGCAGTATTTT. V gene TRBV6-6 combines with J gene TRBJ2-3; TRBD2 matches 11 bases. The germline V gene has CDR1 MNHNY and CDR2 SVGAGI (reference sequence). The CDR3 runs 17 residues. After removal of 2 bases from V and 2 bases from J, the junction contained 6 bases not matched to a gene.